The sequence of this T cell receptor (beta chain) was determined in a study of cytomegalovirus exposure and HLA in healthy donors. Overall study: Approximately 180 million T cells yielded 100 million to 130 million unique TCR beta sequences, as an earlier analysis found. Roughly 85 million unique TCRs from HLA-typed donors made up an early data release. Regarding the study as a whole: Upon later analysis, HLA-associated TCR beta chains proved more clonally expanded than other, equally common chains. In a later analysis, common viral pathogens appeared linked to several of the most significant clusters.

With respect to this clone: What it binds is unknown.

The PCR used 60 Vbeta and 13 Jbeta primers. Sequenced by immunoSEQ multiplex PCR; TCRdb stores in-frame clones only, minus some. The sample holds approximately 88,000 clones, roughly three quarters seen once. There are 16 residues in the CDR3. Losses at the gene ends were 0 bases for V and 4 bases for J; bases not matched to a gene: 4. The germline V gene encodes CDR1 LGHNA and CDR2 YNFKEQ. V gene TRBV4-2 combines with J gene TRBJ1-4, with TRBD1 matching over 8 bases. Sequencing was carried out using PBMCs. The TCR was taken from a man aged 25 to 45 in good health and CMV-seronegative. The CDR3 spells CASSQEDRALNEKLFF. CDR3 nucleotide sequence: TGTGCCAGCAGCCAAGAGGACAGGGCCCTTAATGAAAAACTGTTTTTT.